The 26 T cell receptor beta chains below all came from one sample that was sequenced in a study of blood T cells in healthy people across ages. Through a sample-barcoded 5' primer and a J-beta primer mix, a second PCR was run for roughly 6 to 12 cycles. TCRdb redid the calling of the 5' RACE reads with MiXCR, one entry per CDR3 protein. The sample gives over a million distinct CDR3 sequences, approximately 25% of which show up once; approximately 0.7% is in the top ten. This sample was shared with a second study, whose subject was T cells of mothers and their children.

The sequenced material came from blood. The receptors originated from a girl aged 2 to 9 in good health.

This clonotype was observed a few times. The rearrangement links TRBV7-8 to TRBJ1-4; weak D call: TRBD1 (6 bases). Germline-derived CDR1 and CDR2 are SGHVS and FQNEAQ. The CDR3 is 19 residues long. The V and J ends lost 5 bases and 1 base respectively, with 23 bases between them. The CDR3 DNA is TGTGCCAGCAGCCATATCTTGAGGGGGAAGGGGGGAACTAATGAAAAACTGTTTTTT. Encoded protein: CASSHILRGKGGTNEKLFF.

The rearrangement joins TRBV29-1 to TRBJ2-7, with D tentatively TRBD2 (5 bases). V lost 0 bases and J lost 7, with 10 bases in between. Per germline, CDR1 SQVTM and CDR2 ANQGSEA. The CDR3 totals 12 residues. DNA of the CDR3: TGCAGCGTTGAAGAAGGAGGTAGGGAGCAGTACTTC. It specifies CSVEEGGREQYF.

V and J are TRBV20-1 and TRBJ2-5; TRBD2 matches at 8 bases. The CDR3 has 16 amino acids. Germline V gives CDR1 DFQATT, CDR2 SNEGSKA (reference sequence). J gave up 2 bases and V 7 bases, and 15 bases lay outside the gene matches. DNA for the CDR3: TGCAGTGTCGAGCGGGGGAGAACAAGCTTACAAGAGACCCAGTACTTC. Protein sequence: CSVERGRTSLQETQYF.

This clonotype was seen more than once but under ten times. CDR3 residues: CASIGERPLHF. The DNA of the CDR3 is TGTGCCAGCATCGGAGAAAGACCCCTCCACTTT. The chain has TRBV21-1 and TRBJ1-6. TRBV21-1 is classified as a pseudogene. The CDR3 is 11 residues long.

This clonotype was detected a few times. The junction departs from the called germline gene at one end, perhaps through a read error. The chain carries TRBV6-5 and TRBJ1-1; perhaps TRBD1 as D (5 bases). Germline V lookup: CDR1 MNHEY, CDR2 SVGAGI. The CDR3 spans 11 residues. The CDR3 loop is CASGRDPEASF. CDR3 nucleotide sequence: TGTGCCAGCGGGCGGGACCCTGAAGCTTCCTTT.

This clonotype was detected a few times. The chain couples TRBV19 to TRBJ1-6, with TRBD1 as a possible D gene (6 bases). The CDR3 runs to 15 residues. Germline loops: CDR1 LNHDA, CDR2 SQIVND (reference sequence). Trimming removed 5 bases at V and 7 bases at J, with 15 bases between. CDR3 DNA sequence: TGTGCCAGTAGTCGAGAGGGGCAGGGGAATTCACCCCTCCACTTT. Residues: CASSREGQGNSPLHF.

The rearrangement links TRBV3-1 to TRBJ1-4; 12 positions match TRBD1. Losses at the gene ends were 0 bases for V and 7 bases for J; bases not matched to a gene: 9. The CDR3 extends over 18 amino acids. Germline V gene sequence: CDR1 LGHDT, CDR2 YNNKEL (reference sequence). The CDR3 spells CASSQDRGTGGLAEKLFF. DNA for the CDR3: TGTGCCAGCAGCCAAGATCGGGGGACAGGGGGCTTGGCTGAAAAACTGTTTTTT.

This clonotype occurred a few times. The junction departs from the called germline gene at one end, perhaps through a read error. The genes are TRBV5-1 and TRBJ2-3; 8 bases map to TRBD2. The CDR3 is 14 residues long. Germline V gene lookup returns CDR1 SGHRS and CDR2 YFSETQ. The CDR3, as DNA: TGCGCCAGCGGCTTAGCGGGGAGCACAGATACGCAGTATTTT. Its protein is CASGLAGSTDTQYF.

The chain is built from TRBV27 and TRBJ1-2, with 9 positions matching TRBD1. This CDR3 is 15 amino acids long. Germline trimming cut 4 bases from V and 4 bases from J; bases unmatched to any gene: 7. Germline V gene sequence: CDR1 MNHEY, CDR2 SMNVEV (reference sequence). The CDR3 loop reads CASSSGQGLVYGYTF. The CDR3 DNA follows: TGTGCCAGCAGTTCCGGACAGGGGCTTGTCTATGGCTACACCTTC.

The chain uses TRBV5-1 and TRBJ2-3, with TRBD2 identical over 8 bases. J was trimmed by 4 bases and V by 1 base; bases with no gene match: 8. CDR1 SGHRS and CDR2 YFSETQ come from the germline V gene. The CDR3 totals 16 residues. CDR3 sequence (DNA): TGCGCCAGCAGCTTGTCGTCTAGCGGGTACCCAGATACGCAGTATTTT. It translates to CASSLSSSGYPDTQYF.

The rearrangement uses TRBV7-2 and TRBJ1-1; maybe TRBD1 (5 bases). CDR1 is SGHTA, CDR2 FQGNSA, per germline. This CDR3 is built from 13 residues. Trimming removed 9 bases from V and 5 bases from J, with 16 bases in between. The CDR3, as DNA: TGTGCCAGTGGGGCGGACCGGGGGACTGAAGCTTTCTTT. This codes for CASGADRGTEAFF.

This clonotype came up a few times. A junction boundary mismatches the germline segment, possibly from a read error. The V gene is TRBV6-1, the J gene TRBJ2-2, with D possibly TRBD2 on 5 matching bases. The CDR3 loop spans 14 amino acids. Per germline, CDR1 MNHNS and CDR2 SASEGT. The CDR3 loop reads CASLSLLNTGELLF. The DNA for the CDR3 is TGTGCCAGCTTGAGCCTCCTAAACACCGGGGAGCTGCTTTTT.

This CDR3 reads CASSPTELTNTGELFF. In nucleotides, the CDR3 is TGTGCCAGCAGCCCGACTGAGCTTACGAACACCGGGGAGCTGTTTTTT. V is TRBV28 and J is TRBJ2-2; no clear D. The CDR3 is 16 amino acids. In germline, CDR1 is MDHEN, CDR2 SYDVKM. Between the trimmed V and J ends, which lost 6 bases and 0 bases, there was a span of 14 bases.

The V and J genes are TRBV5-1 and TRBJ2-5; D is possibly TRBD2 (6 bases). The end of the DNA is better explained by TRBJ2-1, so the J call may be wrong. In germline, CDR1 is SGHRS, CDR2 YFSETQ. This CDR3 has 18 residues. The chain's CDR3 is CASSLDGPGGGGYNEQFF. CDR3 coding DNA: TGCGCCAGCAGCTTGGATGGGCCCGGGGGAGGTGGGTACAATGAGCAGTTCTTC.

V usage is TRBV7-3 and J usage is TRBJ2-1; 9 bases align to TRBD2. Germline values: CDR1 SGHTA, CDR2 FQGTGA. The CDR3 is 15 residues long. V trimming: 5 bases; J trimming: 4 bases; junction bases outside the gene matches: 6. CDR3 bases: TGTGCCAGCAGCCGAACGACTAGCGGATACAATGAGCAGTTCTTC. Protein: CASSRTTSGYNEQFF.

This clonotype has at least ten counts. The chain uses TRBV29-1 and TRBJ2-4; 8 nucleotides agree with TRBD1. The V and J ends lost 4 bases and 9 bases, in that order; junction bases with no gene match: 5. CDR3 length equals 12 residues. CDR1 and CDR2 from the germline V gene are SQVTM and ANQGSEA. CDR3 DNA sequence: TGCAGCGTTGTCGGACAGGGTCCCATTCAGTACTTC. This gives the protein CSVVGQGPIQYF.

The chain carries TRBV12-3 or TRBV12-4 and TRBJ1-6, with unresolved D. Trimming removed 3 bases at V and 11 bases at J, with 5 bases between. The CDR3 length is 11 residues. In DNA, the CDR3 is TGTGCCAGCAGTTTCGGTCCACCCCTCCACTTT. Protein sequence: CASSFGPPLHF.

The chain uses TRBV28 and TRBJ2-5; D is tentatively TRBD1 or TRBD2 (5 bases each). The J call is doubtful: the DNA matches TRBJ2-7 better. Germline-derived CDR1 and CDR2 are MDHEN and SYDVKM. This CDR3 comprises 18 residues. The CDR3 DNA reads TGTGCCAGCAGTTATGGGGGTTCCTGGCAGGCGAGTTCCTACGAGCAGTACTTC. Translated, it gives CASSYGGSWQASSYEQYF.

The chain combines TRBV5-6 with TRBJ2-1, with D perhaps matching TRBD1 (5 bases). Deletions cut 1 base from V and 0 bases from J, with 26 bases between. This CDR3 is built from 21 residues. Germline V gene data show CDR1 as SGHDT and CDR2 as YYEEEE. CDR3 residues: CASSLLSRGRRTRSSYNEQFF. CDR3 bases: TGTGCCAGCAGCTTGCTTTCTAGGGGCCGGCGGACACGAAGCTCCTACAATGAGCAGTTCTTC.

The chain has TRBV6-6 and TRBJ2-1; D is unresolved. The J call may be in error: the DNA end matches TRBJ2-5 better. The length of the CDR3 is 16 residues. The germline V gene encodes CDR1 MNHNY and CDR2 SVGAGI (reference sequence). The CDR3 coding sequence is TGTGCCAGCAGTTACCCATTCTCCGAGGAAGGAGAGACCCAGTACTTC. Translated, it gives CASSYPFSEEGETQYF.

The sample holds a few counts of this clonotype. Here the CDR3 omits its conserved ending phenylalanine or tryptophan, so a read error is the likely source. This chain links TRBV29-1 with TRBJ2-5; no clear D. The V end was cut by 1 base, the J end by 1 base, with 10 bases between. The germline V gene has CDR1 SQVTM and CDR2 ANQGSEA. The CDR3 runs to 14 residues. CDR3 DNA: TGCAGCGTTGAAGTGTTTGGCAGCCAAGAGACCCAGTACTGC. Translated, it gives CSVEVFGSQETQYC.

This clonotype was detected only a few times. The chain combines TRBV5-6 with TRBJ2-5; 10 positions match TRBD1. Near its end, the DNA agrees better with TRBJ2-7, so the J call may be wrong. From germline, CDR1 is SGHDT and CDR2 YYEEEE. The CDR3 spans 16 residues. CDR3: CASSSGTGVTAYEQYF. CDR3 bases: TGTGCCAGCAGCTCTGGGACAGGGGTGACTGCCTACGAGCAGTACTTC.

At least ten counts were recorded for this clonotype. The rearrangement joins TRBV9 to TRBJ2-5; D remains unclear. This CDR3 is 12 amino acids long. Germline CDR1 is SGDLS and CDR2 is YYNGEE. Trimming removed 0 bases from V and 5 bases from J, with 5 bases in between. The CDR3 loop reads CASSVDSETQYF. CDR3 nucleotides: TGTGCCAGCAGCGTAGACTCCGAGACCCAGTACTTC. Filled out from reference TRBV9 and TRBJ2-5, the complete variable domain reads DSGVTQTPKHLITATGQRVTLRCSPRSGDLSVYWYQQSLDQGLQFLIQYYNGEERAKGNILERFSAQQFPDLHSELNLSSLELGDSALYFCASSVDSETQYFGPGTRLLVL.

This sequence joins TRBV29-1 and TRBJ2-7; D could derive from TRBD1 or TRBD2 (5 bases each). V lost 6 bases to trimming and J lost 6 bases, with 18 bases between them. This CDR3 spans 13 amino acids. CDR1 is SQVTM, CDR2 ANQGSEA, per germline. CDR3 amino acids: CSVIRDGPFEQYF. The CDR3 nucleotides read TGCAGCGTGATCCGGGACGGACCTTTCGAGCAGTACTTC.

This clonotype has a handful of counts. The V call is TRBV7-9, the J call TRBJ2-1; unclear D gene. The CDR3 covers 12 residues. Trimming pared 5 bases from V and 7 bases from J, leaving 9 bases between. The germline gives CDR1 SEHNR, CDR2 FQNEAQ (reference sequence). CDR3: CASSKHFNEQFF. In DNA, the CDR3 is TGTGCCAGCAGCAAACACTTTAATGAGCAGTTCTTC. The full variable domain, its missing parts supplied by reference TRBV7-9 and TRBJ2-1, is DTGVSQNPRHKITKRGQNVTFRCDPISEHNRLYWYRQTLGQGPEFLTYFQNEAQLEKSRLLSDRFSAERPKGSFSTLEIQRTEQGDSAMYLCASSKHFNEQFFGPGTRLTVL.

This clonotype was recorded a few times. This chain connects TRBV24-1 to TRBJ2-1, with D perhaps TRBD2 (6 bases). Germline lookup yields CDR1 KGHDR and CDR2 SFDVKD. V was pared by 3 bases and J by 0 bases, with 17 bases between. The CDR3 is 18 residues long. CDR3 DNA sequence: TGTGCCACCAGTGATCGTATCGGGACTTCATCCTCCTACAATGAGCAGTTCTTC. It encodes CATSDRIGTSSSYNEQFF.